Sequencing of this T cell receptor beta chain was carried out in a study of blood T cell repertoires in COVID-19. Study background: The samples span acute and convalescent COVID-19 from the United States, Italy and Spain.

Participants spanned ages roughly 18 to 90 years and resided in 20 to 30 US areas. Cohorts were assigned according to the clinical history that participants reported. The CDR3 is 14 residues long. The germline V gene encodes CDR1 LNHDA and CDR2 SQIVND (reference sequence). Trimming pared 7 bases from V and 0 bases from J, leaving 11 bases between. Here immunoSEQ multiplex PCR was the method, and the copy in TCRdb shows in-frame clones only, minus some. The sample yields about 360,000 clones, roughly 86% seen once. The clonotype originates from a man aged 35-49 years in a cohort exposed to, infected with or recovered from COVID-19 (not recorded which). Sample: PBMCs or T cells enriched from blood (not recorded which). This chain uses TRBV19 with TRBJ2-3; D is perhaps TRBD1 (6 bases). As DNA, the CDR3 is TGTGCCAGTATGGGACAACAAAGCACAGATACGCAGTATTTT. Translated, it gives CASMGQQSTDTQYF.